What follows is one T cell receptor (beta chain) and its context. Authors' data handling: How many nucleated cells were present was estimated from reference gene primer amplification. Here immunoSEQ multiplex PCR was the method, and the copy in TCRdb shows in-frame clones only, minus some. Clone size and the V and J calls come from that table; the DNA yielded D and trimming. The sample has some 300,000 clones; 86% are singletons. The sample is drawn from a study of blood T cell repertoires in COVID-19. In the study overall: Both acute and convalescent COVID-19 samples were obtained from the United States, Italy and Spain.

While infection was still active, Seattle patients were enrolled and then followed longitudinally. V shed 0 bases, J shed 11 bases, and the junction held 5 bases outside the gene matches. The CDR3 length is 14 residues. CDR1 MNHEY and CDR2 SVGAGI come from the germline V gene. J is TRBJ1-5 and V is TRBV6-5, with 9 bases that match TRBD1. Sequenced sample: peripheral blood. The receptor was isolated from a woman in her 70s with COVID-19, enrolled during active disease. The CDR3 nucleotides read TGTGCCAGCAGTTACTCTAGGACAGGGGAAGCCCAGCATTTT. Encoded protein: CASSYSRTGEAQHF.